Below, one TCR beta chain is given with its context. The antigen is unknown. Expressed TCRB transcripts were sequenced, since all the RNA that had been isolated was reverse transcribed. Naive, central memory and regulatory T cell samples produced a mean of around 4 million reads. TCRdb's copy holds only in-frame clones and misses some; the assay was immunoSEQ multiplex PCR. The sample yields under 250,000 clones, over 11% seen once. This record comes from a study of beta chain features in type 1 diabetes. For the study at large: Researchers looked at 85 million to 110 million sorted cells across all samples.

Each of the CD4+ naive, central memory, regulatory and stem cell-like memory populations was sorted via CD45RO/CCR7/CD25/CD127/CD95/CD27. In germline, CDR1 is MNHEY, CDR2 SMNVEV (reference sequence). Trimming removed 4 bases from V and 6 bases from J, with 13 bases in between. CDR3 size: 14 residues. The study, taken as a whole, reports: In the patient group, naive, central memory and Treg TCRB repertoires seemed more alike than in the healthy donor group. A moderate, significant TCRB CDR3 shortening appeared in type 1 diabetes across four CD4+ subsets.

This sequence joins TRBV27 and TRBJ1-5; the D gene is possibly TRBD1 (5 bases). What was sequenced was naive CD4+ T cells from blood. The sequence derives from a man younger than 45 with type 1 diabetes. DNA of the CDR3: TGTGCCAGCAGTTCCCATGGGGGGAGTCAGCCCCAGCATTTT. Translating it yields CASSSHGGSQPQHF.